The 27 T cell receptor beta chains listed next were all sequenced from one sample in a study of shared clonotypes between healthy human individuals (dated by TCRdb to 2019 to 2021). The receptor library was made with the immunoSEQ multiplex PCR assay. TCRdb took over this immuneACCESS table, retaining in-frame rearrangements with V and J assigned. Such tables are incomplete; in checked studies, under half of the missing clones stem from an unresolved V gene, and the remainder is unexplained. The sample has just over 2,000,000 clones on record, around 96% of them singletons. Roughly 1.1% of the sample is held by the ten biggest clonotypes. CD8 naive samples were obtained by positive selection for CCR7 among CD45RO-negative cells, yielding a CD45RA+CCR7+ population from which TemRA cells were excluded. Input material: naive CD8+ T cells sorted from blood. The sample's cell subset or site, from its label and the paper: CD45RA+CCR7+. These receptors all stem from a man younger than 35 in good health.

This clone was observed a single time. The chain links TRBV27 to TRBJ2-3; perhaps TRBD1 as D (6 bases). The length of the CDR3 is 19 residues. Germline values: CDR1 MNHEY, CDR2 SMNVEV (reference sequence). Deletions cut 1 base from V and 2 bases from J, with 22 bases between. Written as DNA, the CDR3 is TGTGCCAGCAGTTTATGGAGTCCCCGTGGACAGAATTACACAGATACGCAGTATTTT. Amino acids: CASSLWSPRGQNYTDTQYF.

This clone has a single count. The chain joins TRBV5-6 to TRBJ1-4; TRBD1 agrees at 8 bases. This CDR3 comprises 14 residues. J lost 7 bases, V lost 4 bases, and 6 bases had no gene match. The germline V gene encodes CDR1 SGHDT and CDR2 YYEEEE. For the CDR3, the DNA is TGTGCCAGCAGCCCAGGGGGCTTAGGTGAAAAACTGTTTTTT. Translating gives CASSPGGLGEKLFF.

The chain couples TRBV9 to TRBJ2-2; D is undetermined. CDR3 length equals 11 residues. V dropped 8 bases and J dropped 0 bases, with 2 bases sitting between them. Germline CDR1 SGDLS, CDR2 YYNGEE. CDR3 nucleotides: TGTGCCAGTACGAACACCGGGGAGCTGTTTTTT. This sequence encodes CASTNTGELFF.

The CDR3 region has the DNA TGTGCCAGCAGCTCCCTGGGGGACACTGAAGCTTTCTTT. Protein product: CASSSLGDTEAFF. This rearrangement joins TRBV5-4 to TRBJ1-1; D perhaps matches TRBD1 (5 bases). V lost 3 bases and J 3 bases, leaving 9 bases between the germline ends. The CDR3 is 13 residues long. Germline-derived CDR1 and CDR2 are SGHNT and YYREEE (reference sequence).

The genes are TRBV30 and TRBJ2-3; D unresolved. With 0 bases removed from V and 3 bases from J, the gap between germline ends came to 7 bases. Germline V gene data show CDR1 as GTSNPN and CDR2 as SVGIG (reference sequence). CDR3 length: 13 residues. CDR3 residues: CAWSVSVTDTQYF. CDR3 DNA: TGTGCCTGGAGTGTATCCGTTACAGATACGCAGTATTTT.

Remarks on this clone: The same CDR3 also results from other DNA sequences found in this sample. The genes are TRBV7-9 and TRBJ2-5; D is possibly TRBD1 (5 bases). The CDR3 loop spans 13 amino acids. V was trimmed by 3 bases and J by 2 bases, leaving 7 bases between them. Germline CDR1 reads SEHNR; CDR2 reads FQNEAQ (reference sequence). The CDR3, as DNA: TGTGCCAGCAGCTTGCAGGGTCAAGAGACCCAGTACTTC. This sequence encodes CASSLQGQETQYF.

The chain has TRBV28 and TRBJ1-2; 8 bases align to TRBD1. In germline, CDR1 is MDHEN, CDR2 SYDVKM. V dropped 7 bases and J dropped 3; count of bases not matched to a gene: 7. CDR3 length: 14 residues. In nucleotides, the CDR3 is TGTGCCAGCACCCTGGACAGGGCTCACTATGGCTACACCTTC. This sequence encodes CASTLDRAHYGYTF.

A note on this clone: The sample contains more than one DNA sequence encoding this CDR3. The rearrangement links TRBV27 to TRBJ2-7, with D possibly TRBD2 on 7 matching bases. Trimming left V 2 bases short and J 3 bases short, with 11 bases between. Germline V gives CDR1 MNHEY, CDR2 SMNVEV (reference sequence). The CDR3 extends over 14 amino acids. The CDR3 reads CASSLGGGFYEQYF. CDR3 nucleotides: TGTGCCAGCAGTTTAGGGGGGGGCTTCTACGAGCAGTACTTC.

This clone appeared a few times. The rearrangement joins TRBV29-1 to TRBJ1-1; D gene unclear. The V gene's germline CDR1 is SQVTM and CDR2 ANQGSEA. The germline V and J ends were trimmed by 1 base and 0 bases, with 6 bases remaining between them. This CDR3 contains 13 residues. The CDR3 nucleotides read TGCAGCGTTGAAGGGGTTATGAACACTGAAGCTTTCTTT. Translating it yields CSVEGVMNTEAFF.

The chain carries TRBV5-6 and TRBJ2-3, with 15 bases identical to TRBD2. The length of the CDR3 is 19 residues. Germline V gene data show CDR1 as SGHDT and CDR2 as YYEEEE. Unmatched junction bases numbered 9, after V lost 4 bases and J lost 0 bases. CDR3 sequence reads: CASSLPGTSGRTSTDTQYF. CDR3 coding DNA: TGTGCCAGCAGCCTACCCGGGACTAGCGGGAGGACCAGCACAGATACGCAGTATTTT.

This clone has just one count. The gene calls are TRBV7-9 and TRBJ2-5, with D unresolved. CDR1 and CDR2 from the germline V gene are SEHNR and FQNEAQ (reference sequence). The CDR3 runs 14 residues. The V end was cut by 1 base, the J end by 7 bases, with 13 bases between. CDR3 nucleotides: TGTGCCAGCAGCTTAGGGCAGGACCCGCGGACCCAGTACTTC. Protein product: CASSLGQDPRTQYF.

Of note for this clone: Other DNA sequences in the same sample also yield this CDR3. This chain connects TRBV4-3 to TRBJ2-1, with D maybe TRBD2 (7 bases). Trimming pared 1 base from V and 9 bases from J, leaving 10 bases between. Germline V gene sequence: CDR1 LGHNA, CDR2 YSLEER. The CDR3 runs to 13 residues. CDR3 region: CASSQAGGVEQFF. In DNA, the CDR3 is TGCGCCAGCAGCCAAGCGGGGGGCGTTGAGCAGTTCTTC.

As regards this clone: Mismatch with germline at one junction end may stem from a read error. The chain joins TRBV7-9 to TRBJ2-1; 8 bases map to TRBD2. The CDR3 loop spans 15 amino acids. Germline V lookup: CDR1 SEHNR, CDR2 FQNEAQ (reference sequence). CDR3 region: CAGRLGPAGANEQFF. The CDR3 DNA follows: TGTGCCGGCAGACTCGGCCCAGCGGGGGCTAATGAGCAGTTCTTC. Complete variable domain (other parts from reference TRBV7-9 and TRBJ2-1): DTGVSQNPRHKITKRGQNVTFRCDPISEHNRLYWYRQTLGQGPEFLTYFQNEAQLEKSRLLSDRFSAERPKGSFSTLEIQRTEQGDSAMYLCAGRLGPAGANEQFFGPGTRLTVL.

CDR3 in amino acids: CASGLVPGRSYEQYF. The CDR3 DNA follows: TGTGCTAGTGGTTTGGTACCGGGCCGCTCCTACGAGCAGTACTTC. The chain uses TRBV12-5 and TRBJ2-7; no clear D gene. Germline CDR1 is LGHNT and CDR2 is FRNRAP. The CDR3 runs 15 residues. The ends were cut back, 0 bases at V and 0 bases at J, with 9 bases in the middle.

The chain uses TRBV4-3 and TRBJ1-2; possibly TRBD1 for D (5 bases). The CDR3 spans 14 residues. Trimming removed 0 bases from V and 2 bases from J, with 7 bases in between. Germline assignment: CDR1 LGHNA and CDR2 YSLEER. The CDR3 is CASSQDKGNYGYTF. The CDR3 DNA sequence: TGCGCCAGCAGCCAAGATAAGGGGAACTATGGCTACACCTTC.

With regard to this clone: The junction shows a germline mismatch at one end, possibly a read error. Other DNA sequences within the sample encode an identical CDR3. The chain combines TRBV7-9 with TRBJ2-7, with 10 positions matching TRBD2. Germline CDR1 SEHNR, CDR2 FQNEAQ (reference sequence). The CDR3 runs 18 residues. The CDR3 coding sequence is TGTGCCAGCAGCGCACCAGGGGGAGCGGGAGGGCCTTTGAACGAGCAATACTTC. Translating gives CASSAPGGAGGPLNEQYF.

V and J are TRBV6-5 and TRBJ1-1; maybe TRBD1 (6 bases). Deletions cut 6 bases from V and 4 bases from J, with 15 bases between. The CDR3 is 14 amino acids. Germline values: CDR1 MNHEY, CDR2 SVGAGI. The CDR3 spells CASSFQGLSTEAFF. The CDR3 DNA follows: TGTGCCAGCAGCTTCCAGGGGTTGTCCACTGAAGCTTTCTTT.

This clone was detected a few times. The rearrangement uses TRBV19 and TRBJ2-7, with D tentatively TRBD2 (6 bases). The germline CDR1 and CDR2 sequences are LNHDA and SQIVND (reference sequence). The CDR3 sequence is 13 residues long. The V end was cut by 5 bases, the J end by 7 bases, with 15 bases between. CDR3 nucleotide sequence: TGTGCCAGTAGTGGCCTCTCTGGGGGGGAGCAGTACTTC. Translation: CASSGLSGGEQYF.

The rearrangement uses TRBV29-1 and TRBJ2-1; 10 nucleotides match TRBD2. This CDR3 is built from 17 residues. Trimming took 6 bases from V and 4 from J; bases not matched to a gene: 15. Per the germline V gene, CDR1 is SQVTM and CDR2 is ANQGSEA. CDR3 sequence reads: CSVTPTWTSGDYNEQFF. The CDR3 region has the DNA TGCAGCGTGACACCAACCTGGACTAGCGGAGATTACAATGAGCAGTTCTTC.

The rearrangement links TRBV7-9 to TRBJ2-7; 12 nucleotides agree with TRBD2. Germline loops: CDR1 SEHNR, CDR2 FQNEAQ (reference sequence). The CDR3 runs 16 residues. V shed 5 bases, J shed 1 base, and the junction held 6 bases outside the gene matches. The CDR3 DNA sequence: TGTGCCAGCAGCCGGGCTAGCGGGGGGGCATCCTACGAGCAGTACTTC. It yields the protein CASSRASGGASYEQYF. Full variable domain (remainder filled in from reference TRBV7-9 and TRBJ2-7): DTGVSQNPRHKITKRGQNVTFRCDPISEHNRLYWYRQTLGQGPEFLTYFQNEAQLEKSRLLSDRFSAERPKGSFSTLEIQRTEQGDSAMYLCASSRASGGASYEQYFGPGTRLTVT.

The V and J genes are TRBV7-8 and TRBJ1-2; 8 positions match TRBD1. CDR3 length: 16 residues. V lost 8 bases and J lost 4; bases outside the gene matches: 15. CDR1 SGHVS and CDR2 FQNEAQ come from the germline V gene. The CDR3 DNA reads TGTGCCAGCCAATTGACAGGGGCGGAGATGGTCTATGGCTACACCTTC. As protein: CASQLTGAEMVYGYTF.

As concerns this clone: The same CDR3 can be traced to other DNA sequences in this sample. The chain links TRBV27 to TRBJ2-7; possible D gene TRBD2, 5 bases. Trimming stripped 5 bases from V and 0 bases from J, with 11 bases between. This CDR3 has 14 amino acids. CDR1 is MNHEY, CDR2 SMNVEV, per germline (reference sequence). CDR3 nucleotide sequence: TGTGCCAGCAGTCCGGGGTTGAGCTCCTACGAGCAGTACTTC. This sequence encodes CASSPGLSSYEQYF.

The V and J genes are TRBV2 and TRBJ2-7; D remains unclear. The germline V and J ends were trimmed by 6 bases and 3 bases, with 9 bases remaining between them. This CDR3 is built from 12 residues. CDR1 and CDR2 from the germline V gene are SNHLY and FYNNEI. The CDR3 is CASRGINYEQYF. In DNA, the CDR3 is TGTGCCAGCAGAGGAATCAACTACGAGCAGTACTTC.

The V and J genes are TRBV6-1 and TRBJ2-4; no reliable D call. The length of the CDR3 is 15 residues. Trimming pared 4 bases from V and 0 bases from J, leaving 10 bases between. Looked up from germline, CDR1 is MNHNS and CDR2 is SASEGT. As DNA, the CDR3 is TGTGCCAGCAGTGGACAACAACTAGCCAAAAACATTCAGTACTTC. As protein: CASSGQQLAKNIQYF.

The rearrangement uses TRBV7-9 and TRBJ1-4; 10 bases match TRBD1. Germline V gene data show CDR1 as SEHNR and CDR2 as FQNEAQ (reference sequence). This CDR3 has 18 residues. V shed 4 bases and J 3 bases; nucleotides not matched to a gene: 11. Written as DNA, the CDR3 is TGTGCCAGCAGCTCCCCCCCGGACAGGGGGACCTCTAATGAAAAACTGTTTTTT. Amino acid sequence: CASSSPPDRGTSNEKLFF.

CDR3 residues: CAWAQLVAGTYEQYF. The CDR3 bases are TGTGCCTGGGCTCAACTCGTGGCGGGTACCTACGAGCAGTACTTC. The chain employs TRBV30 and TRBJ2-7; possibly TRBD2 for D (5 bases). Germline lookup yields CDR1 GTSNPN and CDR2 SVGIG (reference sequence). V was pared by 5 bases and J by 2 bases, with 19 bases between. There are 15 residues in the CDR3.

V and J are TRBV9 and TRBJ2-5; 8 bases are shared with TRBD2. V shed 3 bases, J shed 1 base, and the junction held 14 bases outside the gene matches. CDR3 length equals 18 residues. Germline CDR1 is SGDLS and CDR2 is YYNGEE. The CDR3 reads CASSAPIDDSGTQETQYF. The CDR3, as DNA: TGTGCCAGCAGCGCGCCAATAGATGATAGCGGGACCCAAGAGACCCAGTACTTC.